This TCR beta chain originates from a study of cytomegalovirus exposure and HLA in healthy donors. V was cut by 6 bases and J by 4 bases, with 15 bases left in between. The CDR3 is 15 amino acids. CDR1 MNHEY and CDR2 SMNVEV come from the germline V gene (reference sequence). Broader study findings: It was taken for granted in presence/absence analyses that sequencing depth across donors was roughly uniform. It emerged from a later analysis that several of the most significant clusters appeared to be linked to common viral pathogens.

The PCR had 60 Vbeta and 13 Jbeta primers. Libraries were prepared by immunoSEQ multiplex PCR; TCRdb keeps only in-frame clonotypes and omits some of them. Among about 280,000 clones listed, roughly 90% were seen once. In the case of this clone: Its antigen is as yet unknown.

This rearrangement joins TRBV27 to TRBJ2-2; D ambiguous. Material for sequencing was PBMCs. The TCR sequence derives from a woman aged 18 to 35 in good health and CMV-seronegative. The DNA of the CDR3 is TGTGCCAGCAGCCGGCCGGAGTTGGGCACCGGGGAGCTGTTTTTT. As protein: CASSRPELGTGELFF.